One sample yielded the 29 T cell receptor beta chains listed below, sequenced in a study of blood T cell repertoires in COVID-19. The method was immunoSEQ multiplex PCR; TCRdb's version includes in-frame clones alone and lacks a portion of them. The table has about 300,000 clones, 80% to 90% seen once. The specimen sequenced was peripheral blood. The receptors derive from a woman between 50 and 59 years old with acute or convalescent COVID-19.

The rearrangement joins TRBV3-1 (or the pseudogene TRBV3-2) to TRBJ1-1, with D unresolved. The germline V and J ends were trimmed by 1 base and 5 bases, with 8 bases remaining between them. Per the germline V gene, CDR1 is LGHDT and CDR2 is YNNKEL (reference sequence). The CDR3 totals 13 residues. CDR3 sequence reads: CASSQVVGTEAFF. The CDR3 region has the DNA TGTGCCAGCAGCCAAGTAGTCGGGACTGAAGCTTTCTTT.

The chain links TRBV30 to TRBJ1-5, with D maybe TRBD1 (5 bases). Germline values: CDR1 GTSNPN, CDR2 SVGIG (reference sequence). Trimming took off 0 bases at V and 5 bases at J, with 14 bases between the two ends. This CDR3 is built from 15 residues. CDR3: CAWSVLGPGDQPQHF. The DNA of the CDR3 is TGTGCCTGGAGTGTACTCGGACCGGGGGATCAGCCCCAGCATTTT.

V usage is TRBV10-3 and J usage is TRBJ2-3; TRBD1 agrees at 8 bases. This CDR3 has 15 amino acids. The germline CDR1 and CDR2 sequences are ENHRY and SYGVKD. J gave up 0 bases and V 10 bases, and 9 bases lay outside the gene matches. The CDR3 nucleotides read TGTGCCACCCTAGGGACAGGACTTAGCACAGATACGCAGTATTTT. Encoded protein: CATLGTGLSTDTQYF.

The V and J genes are TRBV7-2 and TRBJ2-5; D unclear. Germline V gene lookup returns CDR1 SGHTA and CDR2 FQGNSA. This CDR3 is 13 amino acids long. V was shortened by 1 base and J by 5 bases, with 8 bases between the two germline ends. CDR3 amino acids: CASSLVARETQYF. CDR3 DNA: TGTGCCAGCAGCTTAGTAGCAAGGGAGACCCAGTACTTC.

This clone was counted only a few times. The CDR3 protein is CASSELAGETDTQYF. CDR3 bases: TGTGCCAGCAGTGAGCTAGCGGGAGAGACAGATACGCAGTATTTT. The chain is built from TRBV25-1 and TRBJ2-3; 10 nucleotides match TRBD2. J was trimmed by 3 bases and V by 3 bases; bases with no gene match: 3. CDR1 and CDR2 from the germline V gene are MGHDK and SYGVNS. The CDR3 is 15 amino acids.

The rearrangement uses TRBV5-1 and TRBJ1-1; the match to TRBD1 covers 7 bases. The germline CDR1 and CDR2 sequences are SGHRS and YFSETQ. The CDR3 runs 13 residues. J gave up 3 bases and V 5 bases, and 4 bases lay outside the gene matches. CDR3 nucleotide sequence: TGCGCCAGCAGTACAGGGGACCACACTGAAGCTTTCTTT. Protein sequence: CASSTGDHTEAFF.

This CDR3 is CASGPYSEKLFF. Written as DNA, the CDR3 is TGTGCTAGTGGTCCCTACAGTGAAAAACTGTTTTTT. The genes are TRBV12-5 and TRBJ1-4; D uncertain. This CDR3 spans 12 amino acids. V shed 5 bases and J shed 7 bases, with 8 bases lying between them. Germline V gives CDR1 LGHNT, CDR2 FRNRAP.

The chain employs TRBV11-2 and TRBJ2-1, with 7 nucleotides matching TRBD1. The length of the CDR3 is 17 residues. Trimming took 4 bases from V and 2 from J; bases not matched to a gene: 11. Germline CDR1 is SGHAT and CDR2 is FQNNGV. The CDR3 sequence: CASSSDPGQGAYNEQFF. DNA for the CDR3: TGTGCCAGCAGCTCGGACCCGGGGCAGGGGGCCTACAATGAGCAGTTCTTC.

This clone was seen a few times. An end of the junction differs from the germline gene, which may be a read error. The rearrangement joins TRBV3-1 (or the pseudogene TRBV3-2) to TRBJ1-2, with TRBD1 matching over 7 bases. Germline V gives CDR1 LGHDT, CDR2 YNNKEL (reference sequence). The CDR3 has 10 residues. CDR3 protein: CASSQDGTAF. CDR3 nucleotide sequence: TGTGCCAGCAGCCAAGATGGGACAGCCTTC.

This rearrangement joins TRBV10-3 to TRBJ2-7, with 8 positions matching TRBD2. V shed 5 bases and J 6 bases; nucleotides not matched to a gene: 3. Germline-derived CDR1 and CDR2 are ENHRY and SYGVKD. The CDR3 has 12 amino acids. Here the CDR3 reads CAISTGLAEQYF. The CDR3 DNA reads as TGTGCCATCAGTACTGGACTAGCCGAGCAGTACTTC.

At least ten counts were recorded for this clone. The gene calls are TRBV10-1 and TRBJ2-2; D uncertain. The germline V gene has CDR1 WNHNN and CDR2 SYGVQD (reference sequence). Between the trimmed V and J ends, which lost 3 bases and 5 bases, there was a span of 7 bases. CDR3 length: 13 amino acids. The CDR3 spells CASSERETGELFF. The DNA for the CDR3 is TGCGCCAGCAGTGAAAGAGAAACCGGGGAGCTGTTTTTT.

The chain employs TRBV11-2 and TRBJ1-2, with 8 bases matching TRBD1. J lost 8 bases, V lost 0 bases, and 8 bases had no gene match. CDR3 length: 15 residues. The germline V gene encodes CDR1 SGHAT and CDR2 FQNNGV. The CDR3 sequence is CASSLDGRGLEGYTF. The CDR3, as DNA: TGTGCCAGCAGCTTAGATGGCAGGGGGCTCGAAGGCTACACCTTC.

The chain combines TRBV19 with TRBJ2-7; 8 bases line up with TRBD2. This CDR3 comprises 13 residues. V was pared by 5 bases and J by 7 bases, with 7 bases of the junction left unmatched. Germline values: CDR1 LNHDA, CDR2 SQIVND (reference sequence). The CDR3 nucleotides read TGTGCCAGTAGTTATGGACTAGCTGGGGAGCAGTACGTC. The encoded protein is CASSYGLAGEQYV.

The J gene is TRBJ2-5, the V gene TRBV5-1; TRBD2 aligns across 16 bases. The trim removed 5 bases at V and 3 bases at J, leaving 4 bases unmatched. The CDR3 contains 16 residues. Germline V gene sequence: CDR1 SGHRS, CDR2 YFSETQ. The CDR3 spells CASSSGTSGGEETQYF. CDR3 coding DNA: TGCGCCAGCAGTTCCGGGACTAGCGGGGGGGAAGAGACCCAGTACTTC. The full variable domain, completed using reference TRBV5-1 and TRBJ2-5, is KAGVTQTPRYLIKTRGQQVTLSCSPISGHRSVSWYQQTPGQGLQFLFEYFSETQRNKGNFPGRFSGRQFSNSRSEMNVSTLELGDSALYLCASSSGTSGGEETQYFGPGTRLLVL.

This rearrangement joins TRBV6-5 to TRBJ1-1, with 10 bases lining up with TRBD1. The V gene end was trimmed by 10 bases and the J gene end by 4 bases; junction bases not matched to a gene: 9. The germline CDR1 and CDR2 sequences are MNHEY and SVGAGI. The CDR3 runs 14 residues. The CDR3 DNA follows: TGTGCCACCTCAACGGACAGGGGGTCCACTGAAGCTTTCTTT. Its protein is CATSTDRGSTEAFF.

V is TRBV11-2 and J is TRBJ2-5; TRBD2 agrees at 13 bases. The trim removed 6 bases at V and 5 bases at J, leaving 6 bases unmatched. From germline, CDR1 is SGHAT and CDR2 FQNNGV. CDR3 length equals 15 residues. The CDR3 protein is CASSSLAGGLETQYF. Written as DNA, the CDR3 is TGTGCCAGCAGTTCACTAGCGGGAGGGTTGGAGACCCAGTACTTC.

V and J are TRBV6-5 and TRBJ1-4; D might be TRBD1 (5 bases). Germline V lookup: CDR1 MNHEY, CDR2 SVGAGI. The germline V and J ends were trimmed by 6 bases and 0 bases, with 8 bases remaining between them. The CDR3 runs to 14 residues. Written as DNA, the CDR3 is TGTGCCAGCAGGCAGGGTGCAACTAATGAAAAACTGTTTTTT. Translating gives CASRQGATNEKLFF.

This chain uses TRBV27 with TRBJ2-7; TRBD2 is a possible D gene (6 bases). V lost 5 bases and J lost 3, with 14 bases in between. Germline lookup yields CDR1 MNHEY and CDR2 SMNVEV (reference sequence). CDR3 length: 14 amino acids. CDR3 coding DNA: TGTGCCAGCAGTGTCCGACGGGAGAACTACGAGCAGTACTTC. It specifies CASSVRRENYEQYF.

The V call is TRBV2, the J call TRBJ1-2; D gene unclear. V shed 8 bases and J shed 7 bases, with 14 bases lying between them. The CDR3 is made up of 12 amino acids. Germline CDR1 SNHLY, CDR2 FYNNEI. This CDR3 reads CASQAGNGGYTF. CDR3 bases: TGTGCCAGCCAGGCGGGAAACGGTGGCTACACCTTC.

This sequence joins TRBV7-9 and TRBJ2-3, with 8 bases matching TRBD2. The CDR3 has 13 residues. Trimming at V came to 6 bases and at J to 3 bases, leaving 2 bases not matched to a gene. Germline V gene sequence: CDR1 SEHNR, CDR2 FQNEAQ (reference sequence). This CDR3 reads CASRPSGTDTQYF. CDR3 in DNA: TGTGCCAGCAGGCCTAGCGGGACAGATACGCAGTATTTT.

The genes are TRBV6-5 and TRBJ2-3; D perhaps matches TRBD2 (6 bases). CDR1 is MNHEY and CDR2 is SVGAGI in the germline V gene. The CDR3 runs 15 residues. Trimming took off 5 bases at V and 3 bases at J, with 15 bases between the two ends. CDR3 nucleotide sequence: TGTGCCAGCAGTCCAGGCGGGATAGGGACAGATACGCAGTATTTT. Its translation is CASSPGGIGTDTQYF.

The rearrangement joins TRBV4-1 to TRBJ1-1, with D tentatively TRBD1 (6 bases). Germline V CDR1 and CDR2: MGHRA, YSYEKL. V was pared by 0 bases and J by 5 bases, with 13 bases between. The CDR3 loop spans 15 amino acids. The CDR3 DNA is TGCGCCAGCAGCCAAGAGTGGGGGCGCGAAACTGAAGCTTTCTTT. Its translation: CASSQEWGRETEAFF.

The V call is TRBV10-3, the J call TRBJ1-1, with a weak D call TRBD1 (5 bases). CDR1 is ENHRY and CDR2 is SYGVKD in the germline V gene. The CDR3 runs 13 residues. Trimming left V 4 bases short and J 4 bases short, with 10 bases between. The CDR3 DNA reads as TGTGCCATCAGTGTCCCCGGGGGCACTGAAGCTTTCTTT. As protein: CAISVPGGTEAFF.

V is TRBV7-9 and J is TRBJ1-2, with a tentative D call TRBD1 (6 bases). Trimming pared 5 bases from V and 2 bases from J, leaving 15 bases between. The CDR3 is 15 residues long. The germline CDR1 and CDR2 sequences are SEHNR and FQNEAQ (reference sequence). For the CDR3, the DNA is TGTGCCAGCAGCCCGGGGGGCGACAGAAACTATGGCTACACCTTC. This gives the protein CASSPGGDRNYGYTF.

The rearrangement uses TRBV6-5 and TRBJ1-5; TRBD1 is a possible D gene (6 bases). CDR3 size: 14 residues. The V end was cut by 5 bases, the J end by 5 bases, with 13 bases between. The V gene's germline CDR1 is MNHEY and CDR2 SVGAGI. The CDR3 region is CASSLQGIDQPQHF. For the CDR3, the DNA is TGTGCCAGCAGTCTTCAGGGGATTGATCAGCCCCAGCATTTT.

This chain connects TRBV2 to TRBJ2-2; 7 bases are shared with TRBD1. Per the germline V gene, CDR1 is SNHLY and CDR2 is FYNNEI. The length of the CDR3 is 16 residues. V trimming: 6 bases; J trimming: 0 bases; junction bases outside the gene matches: 7. CDR3 loop: CASRRGRQANTGELFF. DNA for the CDR3: TGTGCCAGCAGGAGGGGGCGGCAGGCGAACACCGGGGAGCTGTTTTTT.

The V gene is TRBV9, the J gene TRBJ1-1, with 7 bases that match TRBD1. V shed 0 bases, J shed 1 base, and the junction held 6 bases outside the gene matches. The germline V gene encodes CDR1 SGDLS and CDR2 YYNGEE. The CDR3 is 16 residues long. The CDR3 loop is CASSVGQGVPNTEAFF. In nucleotides, the CDR3 is TGTGCCAGCAGCGTAGGCCAGGGGGTGCCGAACACTGAAGCTTTCTTT.

This chain joins TRBV3-1 (or the pseudogene TRBV3-2) and TRBJ1-1; D gene unclear. The length of the CDR3 is 13 residues. V gave up 0 bases and J gave up 1 base, with 3 bases separating them. Germline CDR1 and CDR2: LGHDT and YNNKEL (reference sequence). In DNA, the CDR3 is TGTGCCAGCAGCCAAGACAAGAACACTGAAGCTTTCTTT. It translates to CASSQDKNTEAFF.

The chain uses TRBV20-1 and TRBJ1-2; D not certain. The length of the CDR3 is 11 residues. V shed 5 bases and J shed 6 bases, with 10 bases lying between them. Germline CDR1 DFQATT, CDR2 SNEGSKA (reference sequence). CDR3 in amino acids: CSASSVDGYTF. The CDR3 coding sequence is TGCAGTGCTTCCAGCGTCGATGGCTACACCTTC.